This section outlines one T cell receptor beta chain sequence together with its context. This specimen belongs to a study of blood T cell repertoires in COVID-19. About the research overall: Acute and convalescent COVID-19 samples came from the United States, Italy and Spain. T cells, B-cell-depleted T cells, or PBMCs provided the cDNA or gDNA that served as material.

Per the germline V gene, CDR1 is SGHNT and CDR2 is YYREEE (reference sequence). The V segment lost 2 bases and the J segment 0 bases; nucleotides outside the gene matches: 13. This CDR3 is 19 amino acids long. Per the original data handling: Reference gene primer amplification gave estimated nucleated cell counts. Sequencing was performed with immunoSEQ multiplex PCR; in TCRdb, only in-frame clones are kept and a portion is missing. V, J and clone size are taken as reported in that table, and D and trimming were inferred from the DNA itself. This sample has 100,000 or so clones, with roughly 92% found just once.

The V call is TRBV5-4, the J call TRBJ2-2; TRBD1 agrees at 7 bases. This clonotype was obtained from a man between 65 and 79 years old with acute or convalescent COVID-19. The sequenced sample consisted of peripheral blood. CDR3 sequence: CASSFAPWLGQANTGELFF. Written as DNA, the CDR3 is TGTGCCAGCAGCTTTGCCCCCTGGCTAGGACAGGCGAACACCGGGGAGCTGTTTTTT. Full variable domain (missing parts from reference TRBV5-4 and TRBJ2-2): ETGVTQSPTHLIKTRGQQVTLRCSSQSGHNTVSWYQQALGQGPQFIFQYYREEENGRGNFPPRFSGLQFPNYSSELNVNALELDDSALYLCASSFAPWLGQANTGELFFGEGSRLTVL.